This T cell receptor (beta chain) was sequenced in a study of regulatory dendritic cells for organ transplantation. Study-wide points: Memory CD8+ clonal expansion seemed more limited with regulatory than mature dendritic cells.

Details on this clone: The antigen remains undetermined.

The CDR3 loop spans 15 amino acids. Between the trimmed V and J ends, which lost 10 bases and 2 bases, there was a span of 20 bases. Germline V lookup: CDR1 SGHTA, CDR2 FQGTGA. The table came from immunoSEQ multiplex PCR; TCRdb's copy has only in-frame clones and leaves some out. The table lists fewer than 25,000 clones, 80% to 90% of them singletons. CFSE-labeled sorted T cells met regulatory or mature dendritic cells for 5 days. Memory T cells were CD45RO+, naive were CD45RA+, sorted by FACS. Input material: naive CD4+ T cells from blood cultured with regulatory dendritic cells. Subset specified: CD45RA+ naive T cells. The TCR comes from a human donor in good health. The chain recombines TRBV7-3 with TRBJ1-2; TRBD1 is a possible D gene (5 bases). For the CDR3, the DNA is TGTGCCAACCGCATCGGAGACAGTGAGAACTATGGCTACACCTTC. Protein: CANRIGDSENYGYTF.